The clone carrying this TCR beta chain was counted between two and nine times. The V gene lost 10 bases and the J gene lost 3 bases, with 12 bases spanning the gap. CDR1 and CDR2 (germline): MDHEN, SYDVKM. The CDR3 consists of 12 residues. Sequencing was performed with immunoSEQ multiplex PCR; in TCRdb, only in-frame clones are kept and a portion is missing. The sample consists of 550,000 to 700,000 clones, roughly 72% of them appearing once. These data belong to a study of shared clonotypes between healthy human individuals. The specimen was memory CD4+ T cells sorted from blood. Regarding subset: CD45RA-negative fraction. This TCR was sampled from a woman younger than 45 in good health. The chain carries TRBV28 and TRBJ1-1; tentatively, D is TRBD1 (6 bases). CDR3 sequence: CATGGPHTEAFF. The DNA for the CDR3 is TGTGCCACTGGGGGGCCTCACACTGAAGCTTTCTTT.